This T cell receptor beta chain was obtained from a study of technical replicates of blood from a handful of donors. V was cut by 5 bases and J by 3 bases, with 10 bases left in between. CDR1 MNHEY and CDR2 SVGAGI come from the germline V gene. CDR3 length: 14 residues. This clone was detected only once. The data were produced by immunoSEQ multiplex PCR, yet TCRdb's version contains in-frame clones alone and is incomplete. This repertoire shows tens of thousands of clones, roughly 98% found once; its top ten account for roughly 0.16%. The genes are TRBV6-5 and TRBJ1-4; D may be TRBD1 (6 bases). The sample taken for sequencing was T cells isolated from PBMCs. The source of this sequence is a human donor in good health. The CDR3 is CASSTTGSNEKLFF. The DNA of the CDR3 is TGTGCCAGCAGTACGACAGGTTCTAATGAAAAACTGTTTTTT.